There are many counts of the clone carrying this T cell receptor beta chain. Its target is not known. This entry belongs to a study of T-cell reconstitution after alpha-beta-depleted transplantation in children. Study results and limitations: Newly produced T cells mostly provided counts and TCRbeta diversity after one year, as hyperexpanded clones declined. In patients about two months after transplant, alpha-beta T cells reportedly arose from several hundred expanded graft clones. Several patients had high TCRbeta diversity at day 60; it came from surviving recipient T cells and thymic progenitors.

The germline V and J ends were trimmed by 2 bases and 7 bases, with 9 bases remaining between them. CDR1 and CDR2 (germline): SGHAT, FQNNGV. The CDR3 has 14 residues. Unique molecular identifiers were used in preparing the TCRbeta library. TCRdb itself ran the PCR reads through MiXCR, one entry per CDR3 protein. The sample has 65,000 to 90,000 distinct CDR3 sequences; under 13% are singletons. This specimen was PBMCs, taken before TCRalphabeta/CD19-depleted stem cell transplant. This TCR was recovered from a boy aged 5-17 years with acute myeloid leukemia, due to receive a stem cell transplant. The gene calls are TRBV11-2 and TRBJ1-6, with D perhaps TRBD1 (5 bases). The CDR3 spells CASSLSGANSPLHF. CDR3 DNA sequence: TGTGCCAGCAGCTTAAGTGGGGCCAATTCACCCCTCCACTTT.